The entry that follows covers one TCR beta chain sequence. As yet, its antigen is unknown. The data originate from a study of blood T cells in healthy people across ages. Study-wide findings and caveats: Relative to aged donors, long-lived donors carried more naive CD4+ cells and displayed higher diversity.

Per individual sample, total RNA of at least 6 micrograms was extracted. Alongside a J-beta primer mix, a sample-barcoded 5' primer served in a second PCR lasting roughly 6 to 11 cycles. From the 5' RACE reads, TCRdb called clonotypes with MiXCR, one entry per CDR3 protein. The table records approximately 760,000 distinct CDR3 sequences, just under 25% of them present only once. Germline loops: CDR1 SQVTM, CDR2 ANQGSEA. This CDR3 is 15 amino acids long. V was shortened by 5 bases and J by 1 base, with 17 bases between the two germline ends. In addition, the sample was reused for a study of T cells of mothers and their children. From that study: No T cell clones of persistent microchimeric origin were detected.

This receptor was taken from a boy between 10 and 17 years old in good health. The material sequenced was blood. The chain joins TRBV29-1 to TRBJ2-5; maybe TRBD1 (5 bases). In nucleotides, the CDR3 is TGCAGCGTTATAGGGGCCACCACGGCCCAAGAGACCCAGTACTTC. It encodes CSVIGATTAQETQYF.